These T cell receptor beta chains were read from a single sample in a study of blood T cell repertoires in COVID-19. Measured with immunoSEQ multiplex PCR; TCRdb has only the in-frame clones, and not every one. The sample holds approximately 290,000 clones; 75% to 95% are singletons and the top ten take more than 0.95%. The material sequenced was PBMCs or T cells enriched from blood (not recorded which). Receptors were obtained from a woman younger than 45 who had recovered from COVID-19. Both conserved end residues are part of each CDR3. D genes are given only for firm matches. Expanded clones are given a class, and other clones once, few, many or no size at all.

D	J	V	size	CDR3	DNA
.	TRBJ2-5	TRBV5-1	.	CASSLGSQETQYF	TGCGCCAGCAGCCTAGGGAGCCAAGAGACCCAGTACTTC
.	TRBJ1-5	TRBV30	.	CAWSVQAGQPQHF	TGTGCCTGGAGTGTTCAGGCGGGGCAGCCCCAGCATTTT
TRBD1	TRBJ1-1	TRBV28	once	CASSPRDRVSNEAFF	TGTGCCAGCAGTCCCCGGGACAGGGTATCCAATGAAGCTTTCTTT
TRBD1	TRBJ2-6	TRBV20-1	.	CSASRDRAPGANVLTF	TGCAGTGCTAGTCGGGACAGGGCTCCCGGGGCCAACGTCCTGACTTTC
TRBD1	TRBJ1-3	TRBV27	.	CASSLETGPPSGNTIYF	TGTGCCAGCAGTTTGGAGACAGGGCCACCCTCTGGAAACACCATATATTTT
TRBD1	TRBJ1-2	TRBV4-1	.	CASSQDAQGINGYTF	TGCGCCAGCAGCCAAGACGCACAGGGGATTAATGGCTACACCTTC
TRBD2	TRBJ2-1	TRBV28	.	CASSPGTSGKQFF	TGTGCCAGCAGTCCCGGGACTAGCGGGAAGCAGTTCTTC
.	TRBJ1-3	TRBV19	.	CATELESDQENTIYF	TGTGCCACCGAACTTGAATCGGATCAGGAAAACACCATATATTTT
.	TRBJ2-1	TRBV6-1	.	CASSELLAEYNEQFF	TGTGCCAGCAGTGAATTACTAGCAGAATACAATGAGCAGTTCTTC
.	TRBJ1-1	TRBV6-5	.	CASRKTGGSHTEAFF	TGTGCCAGCAGGAAAACTGGGGGCTCTCACACTGAAGCTTTCTTT
TRBD1	TRBJ1-1	TRBV19	.	CASSISGGRTEAFF	TGTGCCAGTAGTATCTCAGGGGGCCGCACTGAAGCTTTCTTT
.	TRBJ2-3	TRBV9	.	CASSVVAGMGDTQYF	TGTGCCAGCAGCGTAGTGGCGGGGATGGGGGATACGCAGTATTTT
.	TRBJ2-7	TRBV6-5	once	CASKAEPTYEQYF	TGTGCCAGCAAGGCGGAGCCTACCTACGAGCAGTACTTC
.	TRBJ1-2	TRBV6-5	.	CASSYSERRAVGYTF	TGTGCCAGCAGTTACTCCGAACGCAGGGCGGTTGGCTACACCTTC
.	TRBJ2-1	TRBV5-6	.	CASSISVFEQFF	TGTGCCAGCAGTATCAGCGTATTTGAGCAGTTCTTC
.	TRBJ2-1	TRBV4-1	once	CASSNDGTSSYNEQFF	TGCGCCAGCAGCAATGATGGGACAAGCTCCTACAATGAGCAGTTCTTC
.	TRBJ2-7	TRBV4-3	.	CASSQTTGQYEQYF	TGCGCCAGCAGCCAAACTACAGGGCAATACGAGCAGTACTTC
.	TRBJ1-6	TRBV28	.	CATGNSPLHF	TGTGCCACCGGGAATTCACCCCTCCACTTT
TRBD2	TRBJ2-5	TRBV5-4	.	CASSLVASGEETQYF	TGTGCCAGCAGCTTGGTAGCTAGCGGGGAAGAGACCCAGTACTTC
.	TRBJ1-1	TRBV2	once	CASSDSTPNTEAFF	TGTGCCAGCAGTGATAGCACGCCGAACACTGAAGCTTTCTTT
TRBD1	TRBJ1-6	TRBV7-6	.	CASSFRDRDSPLHF	TGTGCCAGCAGCTTCCGGGACAGAGATTCACCCCTCCACTTT
.	TRBJ1-1	TRBV29-1	.	CSVGGPNTEAFF	TGCAGCGTTGGCGGCCCCAACACTGAAGCTTTCTTT
TRBD1	TRBJ1-4	TRBV7-8	once	CASSVPGTGREKLFF	TGTGCCAGCAGCGTTCCCGGGACAGGGCGTGAAAAACTGTTTTTT
TRBD2	TRBJ2-1	TRBV5-4	.	CASSKTSGYNEQFF	TGTGCCAGCAGCAAGACTAGCGGGTACAATGAGCAGTTCTTC
TRBD2	TRBJ2-5	TRBV10-2	.	CASRSGTTISPRETQYF	TGCGCCAGCCGGTCTGGGACTACCATTTCCCCCCGAGAGACCCAGTACTTC
TRBD2	TRBJ2-7	TRBV18	.	CASANLAGGLDEQYF	TGTGCCAGCGCAAACCTAGCGGGAGGGCTCGACGAGCAGTACTTC
.	TRBJ1-1	TRBV5-8	.	CASSLDWAENTEAFF	TGTGCCAGCAGCTTGGATTGGGCAGAGAACACTGAAGCTTTCTTT
.	TRBJ2-7	TRBV27	.	CASSLAYYEQYF	TGTGCCAGCAGTTTAGCCTATTACGAGCAGTACTTC